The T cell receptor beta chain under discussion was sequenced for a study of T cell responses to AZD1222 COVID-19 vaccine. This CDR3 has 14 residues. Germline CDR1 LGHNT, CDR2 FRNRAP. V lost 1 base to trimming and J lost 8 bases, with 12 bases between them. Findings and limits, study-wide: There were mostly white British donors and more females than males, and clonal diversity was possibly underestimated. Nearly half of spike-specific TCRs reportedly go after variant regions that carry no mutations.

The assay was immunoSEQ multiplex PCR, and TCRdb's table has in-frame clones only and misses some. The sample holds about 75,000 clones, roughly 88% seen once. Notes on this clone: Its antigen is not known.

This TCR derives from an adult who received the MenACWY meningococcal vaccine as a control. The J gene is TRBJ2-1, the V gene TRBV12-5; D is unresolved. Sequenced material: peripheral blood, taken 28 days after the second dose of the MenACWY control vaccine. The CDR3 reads CASGLGGVWDEQFF. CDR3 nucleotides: TGTGCTAGTGGTTTGGGGGGTGTTTGGGATGAGCAGTTCTTC.